The text below deals with one T cell receptor (beta chain). Its antigen is currently unknown. This entry comes from a study of cytomegalovirus exposure and HLA in healthy donors. Points from the study as a whole: In an earlier analysis, in roughly 600 donors, most V segments appeared productive either ~90% or ~30% of the time.

The PCR made use of 60 Vbeta and 13 Jbeta primers. Data came from immunoSEQ multiplex PCR; TCRdb stores just in-frame clones and leaves some out. The data contain more than 95,000 clones, around three quarters of them singletons. V dropped 2 bases and J dropped 3 bases, with 11 bases sitting between them. Germline CDR1 and CDR2: SGHAT and FQNNGV. The CDR3 runs 15 residues. This receptor was identified in a woman between 50 and 59 years old in good health and CMV-seronegative. The sample taken for sequencing was PBMCs. The V and J genes are TRBV11-2 and TRBJ1-3; D remains ambiguous. The CDR3 reads CASSLTGIGGNTIYF. The CDR3 DNA is TGTGCCAGCAGCTTAACGGGGATCGGTGGAAACACCATATATTTT.